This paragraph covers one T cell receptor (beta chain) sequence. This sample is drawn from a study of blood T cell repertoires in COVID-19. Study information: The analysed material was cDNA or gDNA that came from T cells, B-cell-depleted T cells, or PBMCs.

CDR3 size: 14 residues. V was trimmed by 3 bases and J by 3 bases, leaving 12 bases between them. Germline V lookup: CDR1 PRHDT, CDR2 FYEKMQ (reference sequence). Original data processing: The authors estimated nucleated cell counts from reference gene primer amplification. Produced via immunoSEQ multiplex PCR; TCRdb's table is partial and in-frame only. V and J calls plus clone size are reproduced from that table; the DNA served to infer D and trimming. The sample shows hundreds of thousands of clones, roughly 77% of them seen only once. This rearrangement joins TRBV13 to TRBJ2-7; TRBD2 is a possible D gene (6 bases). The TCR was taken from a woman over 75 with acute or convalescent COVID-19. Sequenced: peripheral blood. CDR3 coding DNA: TGTGCCAGCAGCTTCGGTTGGCGGGGCTACGAGCAGTACTTC. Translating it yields CASSFGWRGYEQYF.